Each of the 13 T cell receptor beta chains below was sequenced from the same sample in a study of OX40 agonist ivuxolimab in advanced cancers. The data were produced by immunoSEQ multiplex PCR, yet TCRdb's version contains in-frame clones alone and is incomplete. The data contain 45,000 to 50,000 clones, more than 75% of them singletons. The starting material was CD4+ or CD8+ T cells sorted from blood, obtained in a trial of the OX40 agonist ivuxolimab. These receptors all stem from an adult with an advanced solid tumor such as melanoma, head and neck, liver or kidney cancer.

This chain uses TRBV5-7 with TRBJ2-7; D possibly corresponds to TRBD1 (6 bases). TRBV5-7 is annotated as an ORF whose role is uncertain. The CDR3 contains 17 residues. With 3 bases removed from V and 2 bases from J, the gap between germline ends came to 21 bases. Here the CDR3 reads CASSSAPTGPSPYEQYF. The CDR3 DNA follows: TGTGCCAGCAGCTCCGCCCCCACAGGGCCCTCTCCCTACGAGCAGTACTTC.

The CDR3 DNA reads as TGTGCCAGCAGCGTAGAGAGTAGCTACAATGAGCAGTTCTTC. It specifies CASSVESSYNEQFF. This chain joins TRBV9 and TRBJ2-1; no firm D call. The CDR3 is 14 residues long. The V gene lost 0 bases and the J gene lost 3 bases, with 7 bases spanning the gap. Germline V lookup: CDR1 SGDLS, CDR2 YYNGEE.

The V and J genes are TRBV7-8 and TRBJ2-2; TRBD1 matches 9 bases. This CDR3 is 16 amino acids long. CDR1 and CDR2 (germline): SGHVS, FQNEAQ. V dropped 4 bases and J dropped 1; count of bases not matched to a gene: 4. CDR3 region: CASSSNRGLNTGELFF. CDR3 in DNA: TGTGCCAGCAGCTCGAACAGGGGGCTGAACACCGGGGAGCTGTTTTTT.

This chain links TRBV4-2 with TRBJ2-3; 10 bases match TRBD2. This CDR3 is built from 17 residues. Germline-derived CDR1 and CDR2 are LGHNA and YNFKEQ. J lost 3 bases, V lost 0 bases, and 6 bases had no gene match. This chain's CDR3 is CASSQEFPSGGTDTQYF. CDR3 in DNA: TGTGCCAGCAGCCAAGAGTTCCCTAGCGGGGGAACAGATACGCAGTATTTT.

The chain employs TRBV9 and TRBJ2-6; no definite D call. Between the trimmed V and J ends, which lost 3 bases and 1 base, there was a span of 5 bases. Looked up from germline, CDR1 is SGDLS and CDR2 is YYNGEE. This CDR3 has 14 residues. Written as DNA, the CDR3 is TGTGCCAGCAGCGAAATTTCTGGGGCCAACGTCCTGACTTTC. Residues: CASSEISGANVLTF.

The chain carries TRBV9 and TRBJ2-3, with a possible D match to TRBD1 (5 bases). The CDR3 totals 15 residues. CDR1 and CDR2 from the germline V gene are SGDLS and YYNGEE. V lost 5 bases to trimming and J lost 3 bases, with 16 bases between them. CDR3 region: CASSLKGLGTDTQYF. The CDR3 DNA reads TGTGCCAGCAGTTTGAAGGGGTTAGGAACAGATACGCAGTATTTT.

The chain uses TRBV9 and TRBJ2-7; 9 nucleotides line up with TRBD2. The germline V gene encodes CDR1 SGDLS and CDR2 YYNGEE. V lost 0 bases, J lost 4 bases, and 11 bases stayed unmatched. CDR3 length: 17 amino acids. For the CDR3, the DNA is TGTGCCAGCAGCGTAGATGTGGCGGGAGGGCCATCATACGAGCAGTACTTC. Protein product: CASSVDVAGGPSYEQYF.

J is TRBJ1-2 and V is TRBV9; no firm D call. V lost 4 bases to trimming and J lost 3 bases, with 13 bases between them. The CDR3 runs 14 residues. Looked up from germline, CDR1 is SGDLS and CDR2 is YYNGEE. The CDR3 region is CASSTHPQDYGYTF. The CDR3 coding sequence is TGTGCCAGCAGCACACACCCCCAGGACTATGGCTACACCTTC.

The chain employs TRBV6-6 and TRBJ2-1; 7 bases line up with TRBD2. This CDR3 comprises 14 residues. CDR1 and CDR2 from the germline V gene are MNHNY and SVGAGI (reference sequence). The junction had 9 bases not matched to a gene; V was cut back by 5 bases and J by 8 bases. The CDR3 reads CASSSLGGSDEQFF. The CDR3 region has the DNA TGTGCCAGCAGTAGTCTTGGCGGGAGTGATGAGCAGTTCTTC.

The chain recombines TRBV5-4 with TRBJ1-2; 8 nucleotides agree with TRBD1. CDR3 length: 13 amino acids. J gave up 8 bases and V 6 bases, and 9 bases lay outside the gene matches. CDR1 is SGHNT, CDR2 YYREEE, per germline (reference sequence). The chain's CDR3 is CASKNPGQAGYTF. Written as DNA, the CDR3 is TGTGCCAGCAAAAATCCGGGACAGGCAGGCTACACCTTC.

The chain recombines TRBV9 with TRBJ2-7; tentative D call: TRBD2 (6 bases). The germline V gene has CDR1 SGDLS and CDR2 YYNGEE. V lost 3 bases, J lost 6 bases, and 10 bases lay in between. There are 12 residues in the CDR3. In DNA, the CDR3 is TGTGCCAGCAGCGCCGGAGGGCTCGAGCAGTACTTC. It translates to CASSAGGLEQYF.

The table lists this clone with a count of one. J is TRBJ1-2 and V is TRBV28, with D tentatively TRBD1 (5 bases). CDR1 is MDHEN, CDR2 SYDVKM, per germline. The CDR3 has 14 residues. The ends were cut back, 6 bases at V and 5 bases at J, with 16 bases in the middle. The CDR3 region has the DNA TGTGCCAGCAGCCCAGGGATCGGGGGTTATGGCTACACCTTC. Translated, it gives CASSPGIGGYGYTF.

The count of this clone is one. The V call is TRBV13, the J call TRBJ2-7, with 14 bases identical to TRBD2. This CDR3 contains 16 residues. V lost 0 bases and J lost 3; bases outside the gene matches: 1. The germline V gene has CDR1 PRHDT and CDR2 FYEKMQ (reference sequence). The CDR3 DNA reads TGTGCCAGCAGCTTAGGGGGACTAGCGGGAGACTACGAGCAGTACTTC. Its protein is CASSLGGLAGDYEQYF.